The 3 T cell receptor beta chains given below trace back to one sample, sequenced in a study of shared clonotypes between healthy human individuals. The table came from immunoSEQ multiplex PCR; TCRdb's copy has only in-frame clones and leaves some out. The table includes approximately 620,000 clones, almost 97% detected once. Sequences were obtained from naive CD4+ T cells sorted from blood. The sample's subset: CD45RA+ positively selected. Source of these receptors: a woman in her twenties or thirties in good health.

This chain links TRBV4-2 with TRBJ2-7; TRBD1 is a possible D gene (6 bases). Germline values: CDR1 LGHNA, CDR2 YNFKEQ. V lost 5 bases and J lost 3, with 17 bases in between. CDR3 length equals 15 residues. The CDR3 protein is CASSAHETGNYEQYF. The DNA for the CDR3 is TGTGCCAGCAGCGCGCACGAGACAGGAAACTACGAGCAGTACTTC.

The chain joins TRBV7-3 to TRBJ2-5; the match to TRBD2 covers 7 bases. Germline assignment: CDR1 SGHTA and CDR2 FQGTGA. Trimming took 2 bases from V and 5 from J; bases not matched to a gene: 5. CDR3 length: 14 residues. In DNA form, the CDR3 reads TGTGCCAGCAGCTTAGGTGGAGCGGGGGAGACCCAGTACTTC. It encodes CASSLGGAGETQYF.

The chain joins TRBV19 to TRBJ1-5, with 10 bases aligning to TRBD1. V gave up 6 bases and J gave up 0 bases; unmatched junction bases: 8. This CDR3 contains 17 residues. CDR1 LNHDA and CDR2 SQIVND come from the germline V gene (reference sequence). DNA of the CDR3: TGTGCCAGTAGCTCCGGGACAGGGGTCTATAGCAATCAGCCCCAGCATTTT. As protein: CASSSGTGVYSNQPQHF.